The 24 T cell receptor beta chains listed next were all sequenced from one sample in a study of shared clonotypes between healthy human individuals. The data were produced by immunoSEQ multiplex PCR, yet TCRdb's version contains in-frame clones alone and is incomplete. The table shows approximately 470,000 clones, with around 73% occurring only once. Sequencing input: PBMCs. The receptor source for this set is a woman in her thirties or forties in good health. Some clones in this sample may be carry-over from other donors' samples.

Only a few counts were recorded for this clone. This CDR3 is also generated by other DNA sequences in the sample. The V gene is TRBV18, the J gene TRBJ2-3; D unclear. The germline gives CDR1 KGHSH, CDR2 LQKENI. V gave up 3 bases and J gave up 4 bases, with 2 bases separating them. The CDR3 runs 11 residues. In DNA form, the CDR3 reads TGTGCCAGCTCACCGGCAGATACGCAGTATTTT. Translated, it gives CASSPADTQYF.

This rearrangement joins TRBV27 to TRBJ1-3; D is unresolved. With 5 bases removed from V and 2 bases from J, the gap between germline ends came to 10 bases. The CDR3 consists of 14 residues. CDR1 and CDR2 from the germline V gene are MNHEY and SMNVEV (reference sequence). The CDR3 loop reads CASSLIGTGNTIYF. The CDR3 nucleotides are TGTGCCAGCAGTCTAATAGGGACTGGAAACACCATATATTTT.

The chain has TRBV13 and TRBJ2-5; 9 bases are shared with TRBD1. Germline CDR1 and CDR2: PRHDT and FYEKMQ (reference sequence). CDR3 length: 15 amino acids. V lost 0 bases and J lost 5; bases outside the gene matches: 4. CDR3 in amino acids: CASSLGQGASETQYF. DNA for the CDR3: TGTGCCAGCAGCTTAGGACAGGGGGCATCGGAGACCCAGTACTTC.

The chain is built from TRBV19 and TRBJ2-4, with 9 nucleotides matching TRBD1. This CDR3 comprises 17 residues. Per germline, CDR1 LNHDA and CDR2 SQIVND (reference sequence). The ends lost 5 bases at V and 2 bases at J; junction bases unmatched: 10. CDR3 amino acids: CASSLLPGQGTKNIQYF. In DNA, the CDR3 is TGTGCCAGTAGTCTCCTGCCGGGACAGGGTACCAAAAACATTCAGTACTTC.

The rearrangement joins TRBV5-1 to TRBJ2-3; TRBD1 matches at 7 bases. The CDR3 is made up of 15 amino acids. Germline CDR1 SGHRS, CDR2 YFSETQ. The ends lost 4 bases at V and 1 base at J; junction bases unmatched: 6. CDR3 protein: CASSPGQDRTDTQYF. The CDR3, as DNA: TGCGCCAGCAGCCCTGGACAGGATCGCACAGATACGCAGTATTTT.

This chain uses TRBV19 with TRBJ2-1; 13 bases match TRBD2. The germline gives CDR1 LNHDA, CDR2 SQIVND (reference sequence). Trimming removed 7 bases from V and 0 bases from J; junction bases left unmatched: 18. The CDR3 runs to 21 residues. The CDR3: CASTVFIGTSGNPSSYNEQFF. The CDR3 nucleotides are TGTGCCAGTACCGTATTTATAGGGACTAGCGGGAATCCCAGCTCCTACAATGAGCAGTTCTTC.

Worth noting for this clone: The junction differs from germline at one of its ends, possibly a read error. This chain connects TRBV14 to TRBJ2-7, with D perhaps matching TRBD1 (6 bases). The CDR3 extends over 14 amino acids. Per germline, CDR1 SGHDN and CDR2 FVKESK. The chain's CDR3 is CASSQGGEGVRHRF. In nucleotides, the CDR3 is TGTGCCAGCAGCCAAGGAGGTGAGGGGGTCAGACACCGGTTC.

The chain combines TRBV6-1 with TRBJ2-7; 11 bases are a match to TRBD1. Germline V lookup: CDR1 MNHNS, CDR2 SASEGT. The CDR3 runs 14 residues. The J segment lost 4 bases and the V segment lost 11 bases, leaving 10 bases of the junction unmatched. The CDR3 loop reads CASTGGTGGYEQYF. CDR3 DNA: TGTGCCTCGACAGGAGGGACAGGGGGGTACGAGCAGTACTTC.

V is TRBV5-6 and J is TRBJ1-2; perhaps TRBD1 as D (6 bases). Germline V gene lookup returns CDR1 SGHDT and CDR2 YYEEEE. This CDR3 contains 12 residues. Between the trimmed V and J ends, which lost 5 bases and 5 bases, there was a span of 10 bases. As DNA, the CDR3 is TGTGCCAGCAGTGCAGGGGCATATGGCTACACCTTC. Translation gives CASSAGAYGYTF.

This clone has more than one count but fewer than ten. The chain joins TRBV7-9 to TRBJ1-5; no clear D gene. There are 14 residues in the CDR3. From germline, CDR1 is SEHNR and CDR2 FQNEAQ (reference sequence). V lost 5 bases to trimming and J lost 3 bases, with 11 bases between them. The CDR3, as DNA: TGTGCCAGCAGCCGGAGCGGAAACAATCAGCCCCAGCATTTT. Protein: CASSRSGNNQPQHF.

The chain recombines TRBV30 with TRBJ2-5; tentative D call: TRBD2 (6 bases). Per germline, CDR1 GTSNPN and CDR2 SVGIG (reference sequence). CDR3 size: 15 residues. V was cut by 0 bases and J by 1 base, with 12 bases left in between. The DNA of the CDR3 is TGTGCCTGGAGTGTGAACCGGGACTTCCAAGAGACCCAGTACTTC. As protein: CAWSVNRDFQETQYF.

This clone was detected only a few times. The chain recombines TRBV30 with TRBJ1-1, with D tentatively TRBD1 (5 bases). The ends were cut back, 4 bases at V and 1 base at J, with 13 bases in the middle. CDR1 GTSNPN and CDR2 SVGIG come from the germline V gene (reference sequence). CDR3 length equals 14 residues. The CDR3 coding sequence is TGTGCCTGGACCCCGGGACGGGGGAACACTGAAGCTTTCTTT. It codes for CAWTPGRGNTEAFF.

This chain connects TRBV2 to TRBJ2-3; D perhaps matches TRBD2 (6 bases). V lost 6 bases and J 5 bases, leaving 12 bases between the germline ends. The CDR3 sequence is 13 residues long. CDR1 is SNHLY and CDR2 is FYNNEI in the germline V gene. CDR3 protein: CASRGDFIDTQYF. The CDR3 coding sequence is TGTGCCAGCAGGGGGGACTTCATAGATACGCAGTATTTT. Full variable domain (outside the CDR3, taken from reference TRBV2 and TRBJ2-3): EPEVTQTPSHQVTQMGQEVILRCVPISNHLYFYWYRQILGQKVEFLVSFYNNEISEKSEIFDDQFSVERPDGSNFTLKIRSTKLEDSAMYFCASRGDFIDTQYFGPGTRLTVL.

To note about this clone: This may arise from a read error, as a much more abundant clone is one base away. Other DNA sequences of this sample code for an identical CDR3. The V call is TRBV14, the J call TRBJ2-7; TRBD2 is a possible D gene (5 bases). Germline V gene data show CDR1 as SGHDN and CDR2 as FVKESK. V was shortened by 0 bases and J by 7 bases, with 22 bases between the two germline ends. This CDR3 contains 17 residues. CDR3 sequence: CASSQEVSPGYEGEQYF. In nucleotides, the CDR3 is TGTGCCAGCAGCCAAGAGGTTTCCCCAGGATACGAGGGAGAGCAGTACTTC.

The CDR3 spells CASSHPGLAGGGNEQFF. CDR3 nucleotides: TGCGCCAGCAGCCATCCGGGACTAGCGGGAGGCGGGAATGAGCAGTTCTTC. This chain connects TRBV4-3 to TRBJ2-1; TRBD2 matches at 15 bases. The V gene end was trimmed by 3 bases and the J gene end by 7 bases; junction bases not matched to a gene: 7. This CDR3 contains 17 residues. The V gene's germline CDR1 is LGHNA and CDR2 YSLEER.

This clone has a single count. The J gene is TRBJ2-5, the V gene TRBV9, with 8 bases that match TRBD2. CDR1 SGDLS and CDR2 YYNGEE come from the germline V gene. The V gene end was trimmed by 4 bases and the J gene end by 5 bases; junction bases not matched to a gene: 7. The CDR3 extends over 14 amino acids. For the CDR3, the DNA is TGTGCCAGCAGCCCCCGGGAGGGCCAGGAGACCCAGTACTTC. This translates into CASSPREGQETQYF. Drawing the rest from reference TRBV9 and TRBJ2-5, the complete variable domain is DSGVTQTPKHLITATGQRVTLRCSPRSGDLSVYWYQQSLDQGLQFLIQYYNGEERAKGNILERFSAQQFPDLHSELNLSSLELGDSALYFCASSPREGQETQYFGPGTRLLVL.

The V and J genes are TRBV18 and TRBJ1-1, with unresolved D. Germline CDR1 reads KGHSH; CDR2 reads LQKENI. The CDR3 has 14 amino acids. Trimming took off 6 bases at V and 6 bases at J, with 17 bases between the two ends. CDR3 sequence reads: CASSPIAESAEAFF. The CDR3 DNA follows: TGTGCCAGCTCGCCAATCGCCGAATCGGCTGAAGCTTTCTTT.

The chain joins TRBV19 to TRBJ1-2, with 10 bases lining up with TRBD1. This CDR3 contains 15 residues. Losses at the gene ends were 6 bases for V and 5 bases for J; bases not matched to a gene: 9. Germline-derived CDR1 and CDR2 are LNHDA and SQIVND (reference sequence). The CDR3 sequence is CASRPRTGGEYGYTF. CDR3 coding DNA: TGTGCCAGTAGGCCCAGGACAGGGGGAGAGTATGGCTACACCTTC.

The chain has TRBV5-1 and TRBJ2-7, with 13 bases identical to TRBD2. Germline CDR1 and CDR2: SGHRS and YFSETQ. V shed 0 bases and J 6 bases; nucleotides not matched to a gene: 9. The CDR3 spans 17 residues. The CDR3 spells CASSLGVTSGRAGEQYF. The DNA of the CDR3 is TGCGCCAGCAGCTTGGGCGTCACTAGCGGGAGGGCCGGCGAGCAGTACTTC.

The gene calls are TRBV6-5 and TRBJ1-2; 7 bases agree with TRBD1. The CDR3 runs to 13 residues. Per the germline V gene, CDR1 is MNHEY and CDR2 is SVGAGI. J lost 13 bases, V lost 5 bases, and 13 bases had no gene match. The CDR3 protein is CASSPPGQTLSTF. The CDR3 nucleotides are TGTGCCAGCAGTCCCCCGGGACAGACTTTAAGCACCTTC.

This chain joins TRBV28 and TRBJ2-1, with 14 bases that match TRBD2. The CDR3 has 15 residues. The germline CDR1 and CDR2 sequences are MDHEN and SYDVKM. With 3 bases clipped from V and 12 bases from J, the junction kept 7 bases outside the gene matches. The CDR3 region has the DNA TGTGCCAGCAGTTTCGGGACTAGCGGGGGAAGGCCGCAGTTCTTC. It translates to CASSFGTSGGRPQFF.

CDR3 region: CASSVASSGNTIYF. The CDR3 nucleotides are TGTGCCAGCAGTGTTGCCAGCTCTGGAAACACCATATATTTT. The J gene is TRBJ1-3, the V gene TRBV2; no clear D gene. CDR1 is SNHLY, CDR2 FYNNEI, per germline. The germline V and J ends were trimmed by 4 bases and 0 bases, with 7 bases remaining between them. This CDR3 region has 14 residues. Full variable domain (rest looked up from reference TRBV2 and TRBJ1-3): EPEVTQTPSHQVTQMGQEVILRCVPISNHLYFYWYRQILGQKVEFLVSFYNNEISEKSEIFDDQFSVERPDGSNFTLKIRSTKLEDSAMYFCASSVASSGNTIYFGEGSWLTVV.

In this sample, this clone turned up a few times. This rearrangement joins TRBV18 to TRBJ2-5, with no clear D. This CDR3 spans 13 amino acids. Trimming pared 2 bases from V and 1 base from J, leaving 5 bases between. Germline CDR1 reads KGHSH; CDR2 reads LQKENI. Here the CDR3 DNA reads TGTGCCAGCTCACCAAAGTCCCAAGAGACCCAGTACTTC. It translates to CASSPKSQETQYF.

On this clone itself: A read error is likely here: a far larger clone is one base away. This chain joins TRBV30 and TRBJ1-1, with D perhaps matching TRBD1 (5 bases). The CDR3 extends over 13 amino acids. V lost 4 bases and J lost 4, with 13 bases in between. The germline V gene has CDR1 GTSNPN and CDR2 SVGIG (reference sequence). CDR3 DNA: TGTGCCTGGATTTCGGGGGAGGCCACTGAAGCTTTCTTT. This translates into CAWISGEATEAFF.